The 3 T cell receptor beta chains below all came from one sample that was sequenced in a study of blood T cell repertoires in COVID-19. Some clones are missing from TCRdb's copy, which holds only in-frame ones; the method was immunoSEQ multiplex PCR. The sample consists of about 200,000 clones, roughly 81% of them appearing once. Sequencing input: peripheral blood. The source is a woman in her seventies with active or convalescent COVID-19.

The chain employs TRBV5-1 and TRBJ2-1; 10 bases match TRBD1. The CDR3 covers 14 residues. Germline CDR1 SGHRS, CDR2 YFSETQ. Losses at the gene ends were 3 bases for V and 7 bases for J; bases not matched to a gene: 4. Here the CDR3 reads CASSSRTGGNEQFF. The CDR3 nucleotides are TGCGCCAGCAGCTCGAGGACAGGGGGAAATGAGCAGTTCTTC.

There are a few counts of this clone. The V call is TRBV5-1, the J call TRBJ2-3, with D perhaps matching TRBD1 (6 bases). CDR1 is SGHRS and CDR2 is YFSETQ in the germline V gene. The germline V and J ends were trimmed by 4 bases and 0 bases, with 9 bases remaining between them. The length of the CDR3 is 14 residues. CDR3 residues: CASSPQGSTDTQYF. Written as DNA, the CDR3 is TGCGCCAGCAGCCCTCAGGGGAGCACAGATACGCAGTATTTT.

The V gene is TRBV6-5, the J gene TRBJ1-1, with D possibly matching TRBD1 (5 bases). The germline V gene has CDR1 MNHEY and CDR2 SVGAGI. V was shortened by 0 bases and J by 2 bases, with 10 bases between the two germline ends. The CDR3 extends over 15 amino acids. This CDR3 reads CASSYSGQDNTEAFF. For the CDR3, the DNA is TGTGCCAGCAGTTACTCGGGGCAGGATAACACTGAAGCTTTCTTT.